This T cell receptor (beta chain) was sequenced for a study of CD8+CD57+ T cells in acquired aplastic anemia. As for the study in general: The average for DNA from sorted CD4+ and CD8+ cells was 3.2 ug. Healthy CD8+ samples averaged roughly 10 million reads.

Study-level results: About 29 shared CD8+ CDR3s appeared highly expressed within patients' immunodominant clones. Patients were compared with controls for CD8+ Simpson's diversity, and no significant difference emerged.

Profiles of TCR beta VDJ and CDR3 were generated from a genomic DNA template. TCRdb used MiXCR to reprocess the reads, holding one entry per CDR3 protein. The sample shows hundreds of thousands of distinct CDR3 sequences, roughly 64% of them seen only once. The CDR3 covers 15 residues. Germline assignment: CDR1 SGHVS and CDR2 FQNEAQ. The ends were cut back, 5 bases at V and 14 bases at J, with 24 bases in the middle. Worth noting for this clonotype: Its antigen remains unknown.

The sequencing input was sorted CD4+, CD8+, or CD8+CD57+ T cells (not recorded which) from PBMCs. The receptor's source is a human donor in good health, serving as a control. The V gene is TRBV7-8, the J gene TRBJ1-4; TRBD1 is a possible D gene (5 bases). The CDR3 DNA sequence: TGTGCCAGCAGCCTAGGCCGACAGACTAATGAAACCCTGTTTTTT. Its translation: CASSLGRQTNETLFF.